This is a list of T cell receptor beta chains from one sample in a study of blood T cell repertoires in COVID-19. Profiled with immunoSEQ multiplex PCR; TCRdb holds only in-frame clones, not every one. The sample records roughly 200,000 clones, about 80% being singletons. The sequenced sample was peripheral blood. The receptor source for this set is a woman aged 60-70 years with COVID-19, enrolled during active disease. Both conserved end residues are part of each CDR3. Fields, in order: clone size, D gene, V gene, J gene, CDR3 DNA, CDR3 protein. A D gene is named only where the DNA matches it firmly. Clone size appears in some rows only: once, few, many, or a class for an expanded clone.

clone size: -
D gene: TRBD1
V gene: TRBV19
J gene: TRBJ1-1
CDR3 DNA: TGTGCCAGTAGTATTGGCAGGGGGAGCACTGAAGCTTTCTTT
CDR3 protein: CASSIGRGSTEAFF

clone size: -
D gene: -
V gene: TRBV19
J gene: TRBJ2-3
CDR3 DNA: TGTGCCAGTAGTATAGATCGGGATGCAACCGGCACAGATACGCAGTATTTT
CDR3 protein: CASSIDRDATGTDTQYF

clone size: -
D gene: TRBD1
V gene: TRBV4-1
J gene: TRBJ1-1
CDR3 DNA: TGCGCCAGCACCATGAAAACCGGGACAGGGGGCGCGGGTACTGAAGCTTTCTTT
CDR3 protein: CASTMKTGTGGAGTEAFF

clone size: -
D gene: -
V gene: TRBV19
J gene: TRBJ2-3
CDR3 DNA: TGTGCCAGTAGTATAAATTCAGGGTGGGCAGATACGCAGTATTTT
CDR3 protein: CASSINSGWADTQYF

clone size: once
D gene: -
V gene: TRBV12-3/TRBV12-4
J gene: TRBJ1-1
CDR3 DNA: TGTGCCAGCAACCTGGACAGGAACACTGAAGCTTTCTTT
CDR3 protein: CASNLDRNTEAFF

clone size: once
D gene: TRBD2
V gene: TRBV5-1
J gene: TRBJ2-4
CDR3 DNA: TGCGCCAGCAGCTTTTCGGGAGGGCAAGGAAGAAACATTCAGTACTTC
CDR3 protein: CASSFSGGQGRNIQYF

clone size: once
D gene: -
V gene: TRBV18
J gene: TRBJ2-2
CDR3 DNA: TGTGCCAGCTCACCCGATGCGGGTCCCGGGGAGCTGTTTTTT
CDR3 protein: CASSPDAGPGELFF

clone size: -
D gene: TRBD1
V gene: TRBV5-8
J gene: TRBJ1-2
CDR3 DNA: TGTGCCAGCAGCTACAGGCCAGGGGGCGCCGGGGGTGGCTACACCTTC
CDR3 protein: CASSYRPGGAGGGYTF

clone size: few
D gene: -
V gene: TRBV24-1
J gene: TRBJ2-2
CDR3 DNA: TGTGCCACCGCGGGGCTTGCCGGGGAGCTGTTTTTT
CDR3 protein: CATAGLAGELFF

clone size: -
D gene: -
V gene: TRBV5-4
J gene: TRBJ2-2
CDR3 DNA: TGTGCCAGCAGCTTGGGGTCGGGGGCGAACACCGGGGAGCTGTTTTTT
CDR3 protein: CASSLGSGANTGELFF

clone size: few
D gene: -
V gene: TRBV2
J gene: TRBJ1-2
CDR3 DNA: TGTGCCAGCAGTGAAGGGGGCAATATGGGCTACACCTTC
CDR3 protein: CASSEGGNMGYTF

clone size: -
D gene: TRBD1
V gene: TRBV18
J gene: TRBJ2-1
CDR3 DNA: TGTGCCAGCTCACCAATTTGGACAGGGGACCACACCTACAATGAGCAGTTCTTC
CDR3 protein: CASSPIWTGDHTYNEQFF

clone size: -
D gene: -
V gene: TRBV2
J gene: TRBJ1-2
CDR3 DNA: TGTGCCAGCAGTGAAAGAGCTAACTATGGCTACACCTTC
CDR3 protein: CASSERANYGYTF

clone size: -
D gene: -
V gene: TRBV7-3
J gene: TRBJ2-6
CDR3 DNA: TGTGCCAGCAGCTTAGGCAGGGCCGGGGCCAACGTCCTGACTTTC
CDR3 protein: CASSLGRAGANVLTF

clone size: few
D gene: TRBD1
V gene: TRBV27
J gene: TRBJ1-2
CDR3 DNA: TGTGCCAGCAGTTTTGACAGGGGAGGTGGCTACACCTTC
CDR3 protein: CASSFDRGGGYTF

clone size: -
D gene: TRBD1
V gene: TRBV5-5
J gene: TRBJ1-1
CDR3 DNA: TGTGCCAGCAGCTTGGCCGGTAAGGGGGCGGGAACTGAAGCTTTCTTT
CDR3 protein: CASSLAGKGAGTEAFF

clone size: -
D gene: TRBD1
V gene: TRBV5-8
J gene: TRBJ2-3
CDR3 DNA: TGTGCCAGCAGCTTAACCGGGACAGGGGGCTTAGATACGCAGTATTTT
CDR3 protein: CASSLTGTGGLDTQYF

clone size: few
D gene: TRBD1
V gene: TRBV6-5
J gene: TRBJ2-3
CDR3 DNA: TGTGCCAGCAGCCAGGGGGCGAGAACAGATACGCAGTATTTT
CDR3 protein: CASSQGARTDTQYF

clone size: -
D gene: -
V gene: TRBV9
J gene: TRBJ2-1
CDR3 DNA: TGTGCCAGCAGCGTCGACTCAACAAGTACCAATGAGCAGTTCTTC
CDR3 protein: CASSVDSTSTNEQFF

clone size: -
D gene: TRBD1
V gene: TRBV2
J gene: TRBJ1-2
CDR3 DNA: TGTGCCAGCAGTGAAGCGCTAGACAGGGGCTCTGGCTACACCTTC
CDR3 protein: CASSEALDRGSGYTF

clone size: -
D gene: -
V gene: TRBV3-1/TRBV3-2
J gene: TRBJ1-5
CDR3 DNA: TGTGCCAGCAGCCAAGATTTTTCGGGACAAGGGAATCAGCCCCAGCATTTT
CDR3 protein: CASSQDFSGQGNQPQHF

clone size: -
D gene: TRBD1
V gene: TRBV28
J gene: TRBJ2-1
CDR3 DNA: TGTGCCAGCAGTTTCGGTCCCGACAGGGATGAGCAGTTCTTC
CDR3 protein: CASSFGPDRDEQFF

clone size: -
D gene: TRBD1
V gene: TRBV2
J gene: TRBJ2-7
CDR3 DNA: TGTGCCAGCAGTGCGACAGGGGGCAAGGACGAGCAGTACTTC
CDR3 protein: CASSATGGKDEQYF

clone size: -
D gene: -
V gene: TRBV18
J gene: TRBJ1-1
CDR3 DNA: TGTGCCAGCTCACCACAGGGGGTAAGCACTGAAGCTTTCTTT
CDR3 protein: CASSPQGVSTEAFF

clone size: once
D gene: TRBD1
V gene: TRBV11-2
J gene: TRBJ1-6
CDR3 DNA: TGTGCCAGCAGCCTAGGGACAGGGGAGAATTCACCCCTCCACTTT
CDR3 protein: CASSLGTGENSPLHF

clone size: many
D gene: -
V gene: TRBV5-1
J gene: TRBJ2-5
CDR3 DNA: TGCGCCAGCAGCTTGGCCGGGGAGACCCAGTACTTC
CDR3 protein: CASSLAGETQYF

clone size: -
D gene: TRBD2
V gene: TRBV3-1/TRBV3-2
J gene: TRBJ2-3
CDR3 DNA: TGTGCCAGCAGCCGCCTCGGGGGGGGCACAGATACGCAGTATTTT
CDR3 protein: CASSRLGGGTDTQYF

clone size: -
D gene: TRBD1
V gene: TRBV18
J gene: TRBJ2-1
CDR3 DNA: TGTGCCAGCTCACCCTTGGACAGGGGCGTTGAGCAGTTCTTC
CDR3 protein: CASSPLDRGVEQFF

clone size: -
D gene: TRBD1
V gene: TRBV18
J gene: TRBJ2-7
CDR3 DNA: TGTGCCAGCTCACCACCGGACAGGCACGGGGACGAGCAGTACTTC
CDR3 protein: CASSPPDRHGDEQYF

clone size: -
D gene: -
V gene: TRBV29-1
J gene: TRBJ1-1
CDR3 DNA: TGCAGCGTTCGAGTGGGAGGGAACATGAACACTGAAGCTTTCTTT
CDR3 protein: CSVRVGGNMNTEAFF

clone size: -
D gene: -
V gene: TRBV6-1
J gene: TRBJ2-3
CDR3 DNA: TGTGCCAGCAGTGAATGGGACAATTTATTTGATACGCAGTATTTT
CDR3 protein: CASSEWDNLFDTQYF

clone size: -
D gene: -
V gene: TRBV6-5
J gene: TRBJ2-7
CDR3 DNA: TGTGCCAGCAGCAAGGAGTCGGGCGAGCAGTACTTC
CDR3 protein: CASSKESGEQYF

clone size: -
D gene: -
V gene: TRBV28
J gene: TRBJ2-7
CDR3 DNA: TGTGCCAGCAGCCGTCCCGGGGGAGGTGGGTACGAGCAGTACTTC
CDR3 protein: CASSRPGGGGYEQYF

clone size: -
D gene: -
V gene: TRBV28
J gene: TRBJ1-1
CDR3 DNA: TGTGCCAGCAGTATACAGGGCGTGAACACTGAAGCTTTCTTT
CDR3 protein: CASSIQGVNTEAFF

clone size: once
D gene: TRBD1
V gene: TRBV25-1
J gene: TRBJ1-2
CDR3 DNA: TGTGCCAGCAGTGACCGGGACAGGGGGTTTAGGAGCTACACCTTC
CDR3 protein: CASSDRDRGFRSYTF

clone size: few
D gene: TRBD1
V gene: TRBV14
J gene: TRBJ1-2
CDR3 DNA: TGTGCCAGCAGCCAAGATATGTGGCCAGGGGGGGGCTACACCTTC
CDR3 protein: CASSQDMWPGGGYTF

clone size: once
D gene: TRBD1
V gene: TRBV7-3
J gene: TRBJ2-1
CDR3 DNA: TGTGCCAGCAGCTCCCTTCCCGGGACAGGGGTTTTCAATGAGCAGTTCTTC
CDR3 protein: CASSSLPGTGVFNEQFF

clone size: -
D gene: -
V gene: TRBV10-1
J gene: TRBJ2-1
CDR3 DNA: TGCGCCAGCAGGCGAGACAGGCCCTTCTCCTACAATGAGCAGTTCTTC
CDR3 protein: CASRRDRPFSYNEQFF

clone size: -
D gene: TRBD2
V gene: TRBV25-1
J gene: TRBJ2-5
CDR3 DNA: TGTGCCAGCAGTGAAGGACTAGCGGGAGTGGAGACCCAGTACTTC
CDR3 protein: CASSEGLAGVETQYF

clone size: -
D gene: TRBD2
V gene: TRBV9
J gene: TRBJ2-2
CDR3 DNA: TGTGCCAGCAGCGTGACCCCCGGGACTAGCGGGGGAGAAAACACCGGGGAGCTGTTTTTT
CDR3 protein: CASSVTPGTSGGENTGELFF

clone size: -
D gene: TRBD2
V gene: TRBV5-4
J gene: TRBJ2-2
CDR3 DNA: TGTGCCAGCAGCCCAGGGACTAGCGGATACGGGGAGCTGTTTTTT
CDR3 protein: CASSPGTSGYGELFF

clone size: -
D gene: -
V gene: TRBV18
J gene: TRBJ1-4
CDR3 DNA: TGTGCCAGCTCACCGAGGGGGACTAATGAAAAACTGTTTTTT
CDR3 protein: CASSPRGTNEKLFF

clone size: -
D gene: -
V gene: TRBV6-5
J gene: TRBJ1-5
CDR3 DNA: TGTGCCAGCAGCCCCCGTACGGGTCAGCCCCAGCATTTT
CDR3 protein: CASSPRTGQPQHF

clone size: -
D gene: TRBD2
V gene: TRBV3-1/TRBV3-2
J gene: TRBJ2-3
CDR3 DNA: TGTGCCAGTTCCCCCCGGGCGGGAGTATCAGATACGCAGTATTTT
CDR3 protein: CASSPRAGVSDTQYF

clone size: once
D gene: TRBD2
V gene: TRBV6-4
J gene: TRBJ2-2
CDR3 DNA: TGTGCCAGCAGACGACTAGCGGGAGAAGGAACCGGGGAGCTGTTTTTT
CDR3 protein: CASRRLAGEGTGELFF

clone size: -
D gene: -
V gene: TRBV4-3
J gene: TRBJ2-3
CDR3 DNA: TGCGCCAGCAGCCGCGGAGGGGGCGGAGATACGCAGTATTTT
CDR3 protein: CASSRGGGGDTQYF

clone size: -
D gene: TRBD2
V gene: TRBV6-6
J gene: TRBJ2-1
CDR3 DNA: TGTGCCAGCAGTCCGGGGACTAGCGGGAGGATCAGCTCCTACAATGAGCAGTTCTTC
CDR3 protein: CASSPGTSGRISSYNEQFF

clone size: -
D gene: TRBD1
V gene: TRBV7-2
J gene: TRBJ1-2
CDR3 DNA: TGTGCCAGCAGCTCCACCGGGACAGGGCGCCTTCGTGGCTACACCTTC
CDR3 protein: CASSSTGTGRLRGYTF

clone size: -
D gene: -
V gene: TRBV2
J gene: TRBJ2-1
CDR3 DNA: TGTGCCAGCAGAGTACTAGACTCCTACAATGAGCAGTTCTTC
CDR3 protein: CASRVLDSYNEQFF

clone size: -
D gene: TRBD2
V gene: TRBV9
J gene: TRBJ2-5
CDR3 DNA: TGTGCCAGCAGCGTAGAAGTCCAGCGGGGGGCGATTGTAGGCCAAGAGACCCAGTACTTC
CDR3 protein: CASSVEVQRGAIVGQETQYF

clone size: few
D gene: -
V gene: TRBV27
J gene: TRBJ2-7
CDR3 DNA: TGTGCCAGCAGCCCGCGCAGGAACACCTACGAGCAGTACTTC
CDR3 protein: CASSPRRNTYEQYF

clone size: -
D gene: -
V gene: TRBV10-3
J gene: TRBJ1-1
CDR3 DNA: TGTGCCATCAGTGGGCAGGGCGGCACTGAAGCTTTCTTT
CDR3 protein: CAISGQGGTEAFF

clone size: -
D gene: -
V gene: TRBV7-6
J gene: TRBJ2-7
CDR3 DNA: TGTGCCAGCAGCTTAGCCGCGGACAGCTCCTACGAGCAGTACTTC
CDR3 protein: CASSLAADSSYEQYF

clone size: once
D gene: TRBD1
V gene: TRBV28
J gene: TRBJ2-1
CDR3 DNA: TGTGCCAGCCAGATGGAGAACAGGGGAGATGAGCAGTTCTTC
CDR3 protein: CASQMENRGDEQFF

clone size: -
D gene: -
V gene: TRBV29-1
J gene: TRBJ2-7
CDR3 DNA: TGCAGCGCTGAGACAGGAGGCGAGCAGTACTTC
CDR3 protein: CSAETGGEQYF

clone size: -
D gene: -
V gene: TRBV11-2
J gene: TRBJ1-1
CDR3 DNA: TGTGCCAGCAGCTTAGGGGGCAGTCGTGGCACTGAAGCTTTCTTT
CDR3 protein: CASSLGGSRGTEAFF

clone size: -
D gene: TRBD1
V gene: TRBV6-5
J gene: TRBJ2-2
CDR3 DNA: TGTGCCAGCAGTCGCAGGGGGCGGGACGGGGAGCTGTTTTTT
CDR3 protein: CASSRRGRDGELFF

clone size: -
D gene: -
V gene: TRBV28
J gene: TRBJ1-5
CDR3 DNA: TGTGCCAGCAGTTTCTCTAGGGCGCTCGGGGATCAGCCCCAGCATTTT
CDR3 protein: CASSFSRALGDQPQHF

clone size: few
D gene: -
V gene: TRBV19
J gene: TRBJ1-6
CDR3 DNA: TGTGCCAGTAGTATTGAAACGGCACCCCTCCACTTT
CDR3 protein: CASSIETAPLHF